The sequence of this TCR beta chain was determined in a study of blood T cells in healthy people across ages. Study-wide results and limits: Estimated diversity that came from one million T cells was considered an underestimate. Long-lived donors had more naive CD4+ cells and higher diversity than aged donors.

This clonotype showed up many times. No antigen is known for it. The germline gives CDR1 MNHEY, CDR2 SVGEGT. The CDR3 is 13 amino acids. V lost 6 bases to trimming and J lost 3 bases; unmatched junction nucleotides: 2. Through a sample-barcoded 5' primer and a J-beta primer mix, a second PCR was run for roughly 7 to 12 cycles. TCRdb re-analysed the 5' RACE reads in MiXCR, keeping a single row per CDR3 protein. The sample lists approximately 1.5 million distinct CDR3 sequences; around 40% were seen once. The specimen sequenced was blood. V gene TRBV6-2 or TRBV6-3 combines with J gene TRBJ2-5; the match to TRBD2 covers 9 bases. The receptor was derived from a woman between 18 and 30 years old in good health. CDR3 loop: CASSRLAEETQYF. Here the CDR3 DNA reads TGTGCCAGCAGCAGACTAGCGGAAGAGACCCAGTACTTC.